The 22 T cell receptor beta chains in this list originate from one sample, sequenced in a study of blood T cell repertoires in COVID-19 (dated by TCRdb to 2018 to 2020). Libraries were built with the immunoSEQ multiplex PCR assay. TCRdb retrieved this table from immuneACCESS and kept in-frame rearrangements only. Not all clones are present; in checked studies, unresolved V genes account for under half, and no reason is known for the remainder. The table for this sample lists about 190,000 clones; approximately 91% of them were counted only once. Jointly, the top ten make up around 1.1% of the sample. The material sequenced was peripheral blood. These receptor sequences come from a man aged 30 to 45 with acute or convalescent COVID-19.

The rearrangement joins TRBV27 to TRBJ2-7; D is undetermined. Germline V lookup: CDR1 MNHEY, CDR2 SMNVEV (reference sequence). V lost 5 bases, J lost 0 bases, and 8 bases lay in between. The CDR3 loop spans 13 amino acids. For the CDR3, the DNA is TGTGCCAGCAGTCCCAGAAGCTCCTACGAGCAGTACTTC. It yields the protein CASSPRSSYEQYF.

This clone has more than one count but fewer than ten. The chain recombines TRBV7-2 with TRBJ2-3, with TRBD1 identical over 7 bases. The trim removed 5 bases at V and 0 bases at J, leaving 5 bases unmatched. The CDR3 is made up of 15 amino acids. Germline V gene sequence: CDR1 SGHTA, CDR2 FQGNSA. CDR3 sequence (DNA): TGTGCCAGCAGCCCAAGACAGGGCAGCACAGATACGCAGTATTTT. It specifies CASSPRQGSTDTQYF.

The CDR3 here is CASSIRGGTVTEKLFF. The CDR3 DNA follows: TGTGCCAGTAGTATAAGAGGGGGCACCGTAACTGAAAAACTGTTTTTT. The gene calls are TRBV19 and TRBJ1-4, with 7 bases fitting TRBD1. With V trimmed by 2 bases and J by 7 bases, 10 bases remained unmatched. The germline V gene encodes CDR1 LNHDA and CDR2 SQIVND (reference sequence). The CDR3 is 16 amino acids.

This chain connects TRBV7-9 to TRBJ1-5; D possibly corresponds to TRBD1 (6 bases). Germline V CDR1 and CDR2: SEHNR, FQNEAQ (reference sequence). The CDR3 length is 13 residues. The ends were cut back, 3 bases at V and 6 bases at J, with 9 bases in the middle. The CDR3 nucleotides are TGTGCCAGCAGCTTCCAGGGGAGTCAGCCCCAGCATTTT. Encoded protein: CASSFQGSQPQHF.

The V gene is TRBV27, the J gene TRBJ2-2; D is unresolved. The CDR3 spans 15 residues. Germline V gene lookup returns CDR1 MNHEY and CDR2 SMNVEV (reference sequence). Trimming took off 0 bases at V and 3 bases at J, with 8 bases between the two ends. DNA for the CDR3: TGTGCCAGCAGTTTATCCCAAGCCTACACCGGGGAGCTGTTTTTT. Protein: CASSLSQAYTGELFF.

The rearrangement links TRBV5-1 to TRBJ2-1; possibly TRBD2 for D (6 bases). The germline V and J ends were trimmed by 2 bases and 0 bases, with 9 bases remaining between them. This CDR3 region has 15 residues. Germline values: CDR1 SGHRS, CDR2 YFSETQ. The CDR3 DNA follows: TGCGCCAGCAGCTTAGGCGGGAACTCCTACAATGAGCAGTTCTTC. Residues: CASSLGGNSYNEQFF.

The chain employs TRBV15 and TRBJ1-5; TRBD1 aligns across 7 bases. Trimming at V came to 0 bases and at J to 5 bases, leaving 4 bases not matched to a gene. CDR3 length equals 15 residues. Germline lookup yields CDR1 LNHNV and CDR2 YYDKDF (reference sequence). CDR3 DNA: TGTGCCACCAGCAGAGAATACAGGGGTTATCAGCCCCAGCATTTT. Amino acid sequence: CATSREYRGYQPQHF. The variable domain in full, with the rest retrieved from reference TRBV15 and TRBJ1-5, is DAMVIQNPRYQVTQFGKPVTLSCSQTLNHNVMYWYQQKSSQAPKLLFHYYDKDFNNEADTPDNFQSRRPNTSFCFLDIRSPGLGDTAMYLCATSREYRGYQPQHFGDGTRLSIL.

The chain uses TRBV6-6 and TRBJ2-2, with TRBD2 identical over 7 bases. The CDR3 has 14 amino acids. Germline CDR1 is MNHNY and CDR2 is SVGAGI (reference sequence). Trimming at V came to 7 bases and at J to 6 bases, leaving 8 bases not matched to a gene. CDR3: CASKPRELPGELFF. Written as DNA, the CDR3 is TGTGCCAGCAAACCGCGGGAGCTTCCCGGGGAGCTGTTTTTT.

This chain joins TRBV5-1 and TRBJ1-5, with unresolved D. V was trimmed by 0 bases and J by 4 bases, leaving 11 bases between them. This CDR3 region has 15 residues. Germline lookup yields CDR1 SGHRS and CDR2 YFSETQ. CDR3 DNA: TGCGCCAGCAGCTTGGGACCCGGGAGTAATCAGCCCCAGCATTTT. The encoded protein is CASSLGPGSNQPQHF.

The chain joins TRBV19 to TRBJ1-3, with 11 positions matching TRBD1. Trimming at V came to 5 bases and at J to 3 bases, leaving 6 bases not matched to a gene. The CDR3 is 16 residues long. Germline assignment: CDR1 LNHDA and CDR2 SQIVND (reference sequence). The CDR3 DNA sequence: TGTGCCAGTAGTCCCGGACAGGGGGCGATTGGAAACACCATATATTTT. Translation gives CASSPGQGAIGNTIYF.

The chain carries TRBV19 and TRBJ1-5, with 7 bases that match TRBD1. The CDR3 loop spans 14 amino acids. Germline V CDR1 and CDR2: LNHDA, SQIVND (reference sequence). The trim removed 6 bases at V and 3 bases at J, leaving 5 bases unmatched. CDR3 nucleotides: TGTGCCAGTAGCTCGGGACAGTTCAATCAGCCCCAGCATTTT. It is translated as CASSSGQFNQPQHF.

The CDR3 spells CATSRGNQPQHF. CDR3 coding DNA: TGTGCCACCAGTCGAGGAAATCAGCCCCAGCATTTT. The chain carries TRBV15 and TRBJ1-5, with D unresolved. The CDR3 is 12 amino acids. V lost 6 bases to trimming and J lost 4 bases, with 7 bases between them. Looked up from germline, CDR1 is LNHNV and CDR2 is YYDKDF (reference sequence).

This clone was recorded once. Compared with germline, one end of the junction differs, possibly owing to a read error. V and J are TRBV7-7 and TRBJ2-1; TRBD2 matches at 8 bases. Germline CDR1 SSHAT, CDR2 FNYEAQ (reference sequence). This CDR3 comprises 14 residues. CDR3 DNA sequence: TGTGCTAGCAGCCCGGGACTAGAAATCGATGAGCAGTTCTTC. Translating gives CASSPGLEIDEQFF.

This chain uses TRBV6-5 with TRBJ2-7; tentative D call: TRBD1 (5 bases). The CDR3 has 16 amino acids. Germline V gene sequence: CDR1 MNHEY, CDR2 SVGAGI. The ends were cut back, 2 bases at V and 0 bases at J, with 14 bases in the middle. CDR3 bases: TGTGCCAGCAGTTACGTTTCACAGGCTCGCTCCTACGAGCAGTACTTC. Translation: CASSYVSQARSYEQYF.

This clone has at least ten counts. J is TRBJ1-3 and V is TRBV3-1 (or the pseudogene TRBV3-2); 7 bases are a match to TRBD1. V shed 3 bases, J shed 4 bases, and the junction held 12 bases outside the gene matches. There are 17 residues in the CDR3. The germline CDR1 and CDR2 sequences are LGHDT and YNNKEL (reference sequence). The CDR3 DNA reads TGTGCCAGCAGCCACGTACCGACAGGGCAAAACGGAAACACCATATATTTT. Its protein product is CASSHVPTGQNGNTIYF.

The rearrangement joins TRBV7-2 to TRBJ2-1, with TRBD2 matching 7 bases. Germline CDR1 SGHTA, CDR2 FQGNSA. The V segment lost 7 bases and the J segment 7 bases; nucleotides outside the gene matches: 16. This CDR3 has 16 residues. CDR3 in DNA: TGTGCCAGCAACCAATGGGGAGGGAGGGGTCGTAATGAGCAGTTCTTC. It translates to CASNQWGGRGRNEQFF.

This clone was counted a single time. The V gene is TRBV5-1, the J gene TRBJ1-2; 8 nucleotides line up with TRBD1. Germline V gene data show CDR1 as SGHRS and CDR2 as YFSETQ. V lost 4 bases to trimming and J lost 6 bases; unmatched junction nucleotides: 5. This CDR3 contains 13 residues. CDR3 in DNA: TGCGCCAGCAGCCAGACAGGGGAAGATGGCTACACCTTC. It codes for CASSQTGEDGYTF.

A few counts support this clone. The CDR3 region is CSASPAGLLNEKLFF. As DNA, the CDR3 is TGCAGTGCTAGTCCCGCGGGCCTTCTTAATGAAAAACTGTTTTTT. V is TRBV20-1 and J is TRBJ1-4; the D is unclear. The V and J ends lost 3 bases and 4 bases respectively, with 15 bases between them. This CDR3 contains 15 residues. Germline CDR1 reads DFQATT; CDR2 reads SNEGSKA (reference sequence).

The CDR3 loop is CASSESRYTQYF. CDR3 bases: TGCGCCAGCAGTGAGTCGAGGTATACGCAGTATTTT. The gene calls are TRBV10-1 and TRBJ2-3, with unresolved D. Germline-derived CDR1 and CDR2 are WNHNN and SYGVQD (reference sequence). The germline V and J ends were trimmed by 0 bases and 7 bases, with 5 bases remaining between them. The CDR3 is 12 residues long.

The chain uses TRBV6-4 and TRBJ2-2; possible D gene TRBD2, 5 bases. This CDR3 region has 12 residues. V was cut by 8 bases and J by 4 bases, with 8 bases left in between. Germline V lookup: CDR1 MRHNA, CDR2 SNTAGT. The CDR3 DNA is TGTGCCAGCCCCCGGGGCACCGGGGAGCTGTTTTTT. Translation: CASPRGTGELFF.

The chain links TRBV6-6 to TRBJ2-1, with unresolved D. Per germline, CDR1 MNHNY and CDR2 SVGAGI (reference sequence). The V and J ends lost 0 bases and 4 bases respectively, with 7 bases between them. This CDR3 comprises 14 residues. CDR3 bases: TGTGCCAGCAGTTACTCTTCCGGGTACAATGAGCAGTTCTTC. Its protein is CASSYSSGYNEQFF.

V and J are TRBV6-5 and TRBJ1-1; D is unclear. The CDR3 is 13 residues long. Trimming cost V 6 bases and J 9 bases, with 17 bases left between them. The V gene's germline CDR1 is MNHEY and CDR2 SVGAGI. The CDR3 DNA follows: TGTGCCAGCAGGGTAGTCCAGCGGGGAAAAGCTTTCTTT. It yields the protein CASRVVQRGKAFF.